The clone carrying this TCR beta chain turned up a few times. The antigen remains undetermined. What was sequenced were expressed TCRB transcripts, since all of the isolated RNA had been reverse transcribed. Clones were sequenced by immunoSEQ multiplex PCR, and TCRdb holds only the in-frame ones, with some missing. This table holds about 320,000 clones, 14% found once. This sample is drawn from a study of beta chain features in type 1 diabetes. Whole-study context: Researchers looked at some 110 million sorted cells across all samples.

Based on CD45RO/CCR7/CD25/CD127/CD95/CD27, CD4+ regulatory, stem cell-like memory, naive and central memory cells were sorted. Study outcomes and limitations: Type 1 diabetes patients had fewer VDJ junction insertions and more deletions. Here, the possible influence of HLA type (on TCRB rearrangement) remained unresolved.

Germline V gene data show CDR1 as LNHDA and CDR2 as SQIVND (reference sequence). CDR3 length: 13 amino acids. The V gene lost 3 bases and the J gene lost 5 bases, with 10 bases spanning the gap. The source is a man younger than 40 in good health. The sequencing sample was made of central memory CD4+ T cells from blood. The chain employs TRBV19 and TRBJ2-5; perhaps TRBD2 as D (5 bases). CDR3 sequence reads: CASSIPPGETQYF. The CDR3 coding sequence is TGTGCCAGTAGTATCCCGCCGGGGGAGACCCAGTACTTC.